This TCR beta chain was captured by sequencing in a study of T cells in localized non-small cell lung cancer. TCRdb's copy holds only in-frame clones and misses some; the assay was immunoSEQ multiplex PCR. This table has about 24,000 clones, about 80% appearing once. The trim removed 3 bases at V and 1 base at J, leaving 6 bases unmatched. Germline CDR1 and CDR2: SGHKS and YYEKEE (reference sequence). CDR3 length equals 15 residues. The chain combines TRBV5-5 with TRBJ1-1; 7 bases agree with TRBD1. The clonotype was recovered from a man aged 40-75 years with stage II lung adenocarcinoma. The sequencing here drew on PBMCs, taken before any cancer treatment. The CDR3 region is CASSSRQGGNTEAFF. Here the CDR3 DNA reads TGTGCCAGCAGCTCTCGACAGGGCGGGAACACTGAAGCTTTCTTT.